This TCR beta chain is drawn from a study of response to subunit inactivated influenza vaccine. TCRdb fed the RT-PCR reads into MiXCR, producing one record per CDR3 protein. The sample contains approximately 530,000 distinct CDR3 sequences, under 9% of which appear only once. The ends were cut back, 5 bases at V and 2 bases at J, with 13 bases in the middle. This CDR3 is built from 16 residues. From germline, CDR1 is MNHEY and CDR2 SVGEGT. Sequenced material: PBMCs from blood, taken roughly 24 months after vaccination. The TCR was taken from a man aged 50 to 69 who received an inactivated influenza vaccine. The genes are TRBV6-2 or TRBV6-3 and TRBJ2-6, with D uncertain. CDR3 sequence: CASSRLGSAGANVLTF. CDR3 nucleotide sequence: TGTGCCAGCAGTCGTCTAGGGTCCGCTGGGGCCAACGTCCTGACTTTC.